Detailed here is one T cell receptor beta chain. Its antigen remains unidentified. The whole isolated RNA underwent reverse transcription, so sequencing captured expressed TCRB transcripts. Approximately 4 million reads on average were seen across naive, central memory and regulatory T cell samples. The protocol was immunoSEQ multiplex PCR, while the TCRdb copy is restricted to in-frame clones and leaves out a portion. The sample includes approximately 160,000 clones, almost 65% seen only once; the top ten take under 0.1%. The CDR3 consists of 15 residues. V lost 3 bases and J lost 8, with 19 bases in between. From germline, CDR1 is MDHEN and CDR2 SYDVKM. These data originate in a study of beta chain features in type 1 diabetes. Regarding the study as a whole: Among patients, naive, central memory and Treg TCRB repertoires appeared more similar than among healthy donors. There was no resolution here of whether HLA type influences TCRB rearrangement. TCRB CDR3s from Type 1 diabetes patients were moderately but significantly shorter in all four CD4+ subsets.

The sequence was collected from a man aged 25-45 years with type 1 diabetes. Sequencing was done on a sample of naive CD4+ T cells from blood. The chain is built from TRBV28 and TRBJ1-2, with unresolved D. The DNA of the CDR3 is TGTGCCAGCAGTTTCTCGCCCAGGAGGGCCAACGGCTACACCTTC. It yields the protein CASSFSPRRANGYTF.